A single sample gave rise to the 25 T cell receptor beta chains below, sequenced in a study of early T cells in non-severe SARS-CoV-2 infection. TCRdb re-called the 5' RACE reads through MiXCR, storing one row per CDR3 protein. Counted here are tens of thousands of distinct CDR3 sequences, over 9.5% occurring once; the ten biggest clones make up 6.5%. Sequencing was performed on whole blood. All receptors come from an adult who was a healthcare worker with PCR-confirmed SARS-CoV-2 infection or an uninfected control (not recorded which).

The chain uses TRBV5-1 and TRBJ2-5, with TRBD2 matching 12 bases. Unmatched junction bases numbered 8, after V lost 0 bases and J lost 5 bases. The V gene's germline CDR1 is SGHRS and CDR2 YFSETQ. The CDR3 has 17 amino acids. The CDR3 sequence is CASSLATSGSGLETQYF. CDR3 bases: TGCGCCAGCAGCTTGGCGACTAGCGGGAGTGGACTGGAGACCCAGTACTTC.

There are many counts of this clonotype. The chain couples TRBV7-2 to TRBJ1-2; D unclear. This CDR3 has 14 amino acids. Germline V lookup: CDR1 SGHTA, CDR2 FQGNSA. Deletions cut 4 bases from V and 3 bases from J, with 12 bases between. CDR3 bases: TGTGCCAGCAGCTCCGGCCTAACAGACTATGGCTACACCTTC. This encodes CASSSGLTDYGYTF.

The chain carries TRBV19 and TRBJ2-2; TRBD2 is a possible D gene (5 bases). The CDR3 sequence is 14 residues long. With 8 bases removed from V and 0 bases from J, the gap between germline ends came to 10 bases. CDR1 is LNHDA and CDR2 is SQIVND in the germline V gene (reference sequence). CDR3 in amino acids: CASRWETNTGELFF. CDR3 DNA: TGTGCCAGTCGGTGGGAGACGAACACCGGGGAGCTGTTTTTT.

This clonotype was counted at least ten times. V usage is TRBV9 and J usage is TRBJ2-3, with D unclear. The CDR3 runs to 13 residues. Trimming left V 4 bases short and J 1 base short, with 7 bases between. Germline lookup yields CDR1 SGDLS and CDR2 YYNGEE. CDR3 region: CASSSGRTDTQYF. The CDR3 nucleotides are TGTGCCAGCAGCTCCGGACGCACAGATACGCAGTATTTT.

Only a few counts were recorded for this clonotype. This sequence joins TRBV11-2 and TRBJ1-1, with a weak D call TRBD1 (5 bases). The ends were cut back, 5 bases at V and 5 bases at J, with 18 bases in the middle. This CDR3 region has 15 residues. CDR1 is SGHAT and CDR2 is FQNNGV in the germline V gene. CDR3 in DNA: TGTGCCAGCAGCCCCCTATCGGGGCGCTGGACTGAAGCTTTCTTT. Protein product: CASSPLSGRWTEAFF.

This clonotype has a count of ten or more. The chain combines TRBV29-1 with TRBJ2-5, with D tentatively TRBD2 (7 bases). V was clipped by 5 bases and J by 2 bases, with 21 bases between them. Germline loops: CDR1 SQVTM, CDR2 ANQGSEA. This CDR3 is built from 16 residues. The CDR3 sequence is CSVLTSLGRGQETQYF. CDR3 DNA: TGCAGCGTTTTGACCTCACTAGGGAGGGGGCAAGAGACCCAGTACTTC.

This clonotype has a count of ten or more. The chain couples TRBV29-1 to TRBJ2-3, with 12 bases matching TRBD1. V was clipped by 7 bases and J by 4 bases; unmatched bases: 3. Germline V CDR1 and CDR2: SQVTM, ANQGSEA. The CDR3 sequence is 13 residues long. The chain's CDR3 is CSGGQGAADTQYF. The CDR3 bases are TGCAGCGGGGGACAGGGGGCGGCAGATACGCAGTATTTT.

The CDR3 sequence: CASSQPGSEAFF. The CDR3 nucleotides read TGTGCCAGCAGCCAGCCGGGGTCTGAAGCTTTCTTT. The chain combines TRBV7-9 with TRBJ1-1; no clear D gene. The length of the CDR3 is 12 residues. Germline-derived CDR1 and CDR2 are SEHNR and FQNEAQ (reference sequence). V lost 5 bases, J lost 6 bases, and 10 bases lay in between. Full variable domain (missing parts from reference TRBV7-9 and TRBJ1-1): DTGVSQNPRHKITKRGQNVTFRCDPISEHNRLYWYRQTLGQGPEFLTYFQNEAQLEKSRLLSDRFSAERPKGSFSTLEIQRTEQGDSAMYLCASSQPGSEAFFGQGTRLTVV.

The DNA of the CDR3 is TGTGCCAGCAGCTTATTGGTCGAGCAGTTCTTC. Protein sequence: CASSLLVEQFF. The gene calls are TRBV7-9 and TRBJ2-1, with unresolved D. CDR1 and CDR2 (germline): SEHNR, FQNEAQ (reference sequence). The CDR3 sequence is 11 residues long. V lost 2 bases and J lost 10, with 6 bases in between.

V and J are TRBV5-1 and TRBJ2-7; TRBD1 might be the D (6 bases). The germline CDR1 and CDR2 sequences are SGHRS and YFSETQ. The V end lost 0 bases, the J end lost 4 bases, and 8 bases lay between the germline ends. The CDR3 loop spans 13 amino acids. CDR3 nucleotide sequence: TGCGCCAGCAGCTTGGAACAGGGTTACGAGCAGTACTTC. It translates to CASSLEQGYEQYF.

At least ten counts were recorded for this clonotype. The V gene is TRBV19, the J gene TRBJ1-5, with unresolved D. Germline CDR1 is LNHDA and CDR2 is SQIVND (reference sequence). V lost 1 base to trimming and J lost 4 bases, with 2 bases between them. The CDR3 contains 12 residues. DNA of the CDR3: TGTGCCAGTAGTATAGGGAATCAGCCCCAGCATTTT. This codes for CASSIGNQPQHF.

This clonotype was counted ten times or more. This chain joins TRBV9 and TRBJ2-3; TRBD2 agrees at 7 bases. The germline CDR1 and CDR2 sequences are SGDLS and YYNGEE. This CDR3 is 14 amino acids long. The J segment lost 5 bases and the V segment lost 4 bases, leaving 7 bases of the junction unmatched. CDR3 sequence reads: CASSISGKQDTQYF. The CDR3 DNA is TGTGCCAGCAGCATCAGCGGGAAACAAGATACGCAGTATTTT.

This clonotype was found a few times. The chain joins TRBV7-9 to TRBJ2-5; maybe TRBD1 (5 bases). This CDR3 comprises 15 residues. The germline V gene encodes CDR1 SEHNR and CDR2 FQNEAQ (reference sequence). With 1 base removed from V and 4 bases from J, the gap between germline ends came to 13 bases. The chain's CDR3 is CASSLVDAGPETQYF. CDR3 DNA: TGTGCCAGCAGCTTAGTTGACGCAGGGCCAGAGACCCAGTACTTC.

This clonotype showed up many times. This sequence joins TRBV20-1 and TRBJ2-7, with 11 nucleotides matching TRBD2. This CDR3 comprises 15 residues. The V gene end was trimmed by 0 bases and the J gene end by 5 bases; junction bases not matched to a gene: 6. Germline loops: CDR1 DFQATT, CDR2 SNEGSKA (reference sequence). CDR3 loop: CSARDRTSGSHEQYF. The CDR3, as DNA: TGCAGTGCTAGAGATCGAACTAGCGGGAGCCACGAGCAGTACTTC.

This clonotype was detected a few times. This chain links TRBV3-1 with TRBJ2-7, with D tentatively TRBD1 or TRBD2 (5 bases each). The germline V gene encodes CDR1 LGHDT and CDR2 YNNKEL (reference sequence). CDR3 length equals 14 residues. With 1 base removed from V and 6 bases from J, the gap between germline ends came to 13 bases. DNA of the CDR3: TGTGCCAGCAGCCAAGCTGGGACGGCGAGCGAGCAGTACTTC. Translating it yields CASSQAGTASEQYF.

The sample holds a few counts of this clonotype. The chain uses TRBV18 and TRBJ1-1; 8 bases line up with TRBD1. The CDR3 extends over 15 amino acids. J gave up 5 bases and V 3 bases, and 8 bases lay outside the gene matches. CDR1 and CDR2 from the germline V gene are KGHSH and LQKENI. CDR3 nucleotides: TGTGCCAGCTCACCCAGGACAGGGCAGCGAACTGAAGCTTTCTTT. Translating it yields CASSPRTGQRTEAFF.

The table lists this clonotype with a few counts. The CDR3 DNA reads as TGCGCCAGCAGGGACAGTCCGTTCGACGAGCAGTACTTC. Amino acids: CASRDSPFDEQYF. The chain joins TRBV5-1 to TRBJ2-7, with a tentative D call TRBD1 (6 bases). Per the germline V gene, CDR1 is SGHRS and CDR2 is YFSETQ. The CDR3 length is 13 residues. Trimming removed 5 bases from V and 5 bases from J, with 14 bases in between.

As concerns this clonotype: With a much larger clone just one base away, this may be a read error. The chain recombines TRBV5-1 with TRBJ2-1; D is undetermined. This CDR3 spans 14 amino acids. The V gene's germline CDR1 is SGHRS and CDR2 YFSETQ. The CDR3 is CASSAGSSYIEQFF. The CDR3 coding sequence is TGCGCCAGCAGCGCCGGTAGCTCCTACATTGAGCAGTTCTTC.

This clonotype was observed a handful of times. The chain recombines TRBV7-9 with TRBJ2-6, with D unresolved. CDR1 SEHNR and CDR2 FQNEAQ come from the germline V gene (reference sequence). The CDR3 length is 14 residues. The germline V and J ends were trimmed by 2 bases and 2 bases, with 4 bases remaining between them. The CDR3 spells CASSLSTGANVLTF. The CDR3 DNA reads TGTGCCAGCAGCTTAAGTACTGGGGCCAACGTCCTGACTTTC.

The V and J genes are TRBV20-1 and TRBJ1-3, with no clear D. V lost 5 bases to trimming and J lost 0 bases, with 8 bases between them. This CDR3 spans 13 amino acids. Germline V gene lookup returns CDR1 DFQATT and CDR2 SNEGSKA (reference sequence). The CDR3 nucleotides read TGCAGTGCTGCATGGAGCTCTGGAAACACCATATATTTT. This gives the protein CSAAWSSGNTIYF.

Of note for this clonotype: The conserved closing phenylalanine or tryptophan is absent in this CDR3, likely reflecting a read error. This rearrangement joins TRBV29-1 to TRBJ2-5; TRBD2 might be the D (5 bases). The CDR3 totals 15 residues. With 1 base removed from V and 5 bases from J, the gap between germline ends came to 17 bases. CDR1 is SQVTM and CDR2 is ANQGSEA in the germline V gene. The CDR3 here is CSVEALPGDGETQYI. CDR3 bases: TGCAGCGTTGAAGCCCTGCCCGGGGATGGGGAGACCCAGTACATC.

In this sample, this clonotype turned up a few times. This rearrangement joins TRBV7-9 to TRBJ2-7; 9 bases map to TRBD1. Per the germline V gene, CDR1 is SEHNR and CDR2 is FQNEAQ (reference sequence). V dropped 1 base and J dropped 3; count of bases not matched to a gene: 4. There are 15 residues in the CDR3. CDR3 in DNA: TGTGCCAGCAGCTTAGTCTGGACAGGGGTCTACGAGCAGTACTTC. This sequence encodes CASSLVWTGVYEQYF.

V usage is TRBV9 and J usage is TRBJ2-1, with TRBD2 identical over 12 bases. V lost 3 bases and J lost 8; bases outside the gene matches: 6. This CDR3 spans 15 amino acids. CDR1 is SGDLS and CDR2 is YYNGEE in the germline V gene. CDR3 coding DNA: TGTGCCAGCAGCGGTGCTAGCGGGAGGGCTGATGAGCAGTTCTTC. As protein: CASSGASGRADEQFF.

This clonotype was found a few times. The rearrangement links TRBV18 to TRBJ1-1, with 8 nucleotides matching TRBD1. V lost 6 bases, J lost 1 base, and 10 bases stayed unmatched. Germline lookup yields CDR1 KGHSH and CDR2 LQKENI. The CDR3 runs 16 residues. The CDR3, as DNA: TGTGCCAGCTCGTTTCTTCGGGACAGGAAGAACACTGAAGCTTTCTTT. Its translation is CASSFLRDRKNTEAFF.

The chain couples TRBV29-1 to TRBJ1-1, with a weak D call TRBD1 (5 bases). Looked up from germline, CDR1 is SQVTM and CDR2 is ANQGSEA. CDR3 length: 14 residues. Deletions cut 5 bases from V and 0 bases from J, with 13 bases between. In nucleotides, the CDR3 is TGCAGCGTTAAGTCAGGGCCGATGAACACTGAAGCTTTCTTT. It translates to CSVKSGPMNTEAFF.